This TCR beta chain was sequenced for a study of blood T cell repertoires in COVID-19. Across the whole study: From the United States, Italy and Spain came samples of acute and convalescent COVID-19. PBMCs, B-cell-depleted T cells, or T cells were the source of the cDNA or gDNA that made up the material.

V was clipped by 0 bases and J by 0 bases, with 10 bases between them. The germline V gene has CDR1 SGHRS and CDR2 YFSETQ. This CDR3 spans 17 amino acids. In the original workflow: Estimation of nucleated cell counts relied on the amplification of reference gene primers. This table comes from immunoSEQ multiplex PCR, and its TCRdb copy is limited to in-frame clones, with some not included. That table gives V, J and clone size, and the DNA gave D and trimming. This sample has around 300,000 clones, with about nine tenths found just once. The rearrangement joins TRBV5-1 to TRBJ2-6; weak D call: TRBD1 (6 bases). The specimen was peripheral blood. The clonotype originates from a woman in her forties who had recovered from COVID-19. This CDR3 reads CASSLGDRISGANVLTF. CDR3 nucleotide sequence: TGCGCCAGCAGCTTGGGAGACAGGATCTCTGGGGCCAACGTCCTGACTTTC.